This T cell receptor beta chain was sequenced in a study of blood T cells in healthy people across ages. General study findings and limits: Fewer expanded clones and more diversity marked long-lived versus aged donors.

A second about 6 to 12 cycle PCR used barcoded and J-beta primers. Each CDR3 protein is one row after TCRdb ran MiXCR on the 5' RACE reads. The table has hundreds of thousands of distinct CDR3 sequences, around 49% seen once; the top ten hold about a third. V lost 6 bases and J lost 4, with 13 bases in between. CDR3 length: 14 amino acids. The germline V gene has CDR1 MGHRA and CDR2 YSYEKL. Turning to this clonotype: What it recognizes is unknown.

The J gene is TRBJ2-1, the V gene TRBV4-1; no definite D call. Source material: blood. This clonotype originated in a woman in her sixties in good health. The CDR3 region is CASRMGYGYNEQFF. CDR3 in DNA: TGCGCCAGCAGGATGGGCTACGGTTACAATGAGCAGTTCTTC.